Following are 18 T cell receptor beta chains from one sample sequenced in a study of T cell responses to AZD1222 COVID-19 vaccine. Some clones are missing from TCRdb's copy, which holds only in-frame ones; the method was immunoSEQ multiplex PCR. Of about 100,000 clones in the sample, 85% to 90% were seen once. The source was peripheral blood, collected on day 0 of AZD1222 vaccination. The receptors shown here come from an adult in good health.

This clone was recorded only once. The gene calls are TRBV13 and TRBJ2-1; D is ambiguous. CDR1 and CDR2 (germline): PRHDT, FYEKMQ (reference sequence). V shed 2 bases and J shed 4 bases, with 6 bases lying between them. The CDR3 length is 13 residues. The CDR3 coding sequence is TGTGCCAGCAGCTTAAGCAGATACAATGAGCAGTTCTTC. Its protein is CASSLSRYNEQFF.

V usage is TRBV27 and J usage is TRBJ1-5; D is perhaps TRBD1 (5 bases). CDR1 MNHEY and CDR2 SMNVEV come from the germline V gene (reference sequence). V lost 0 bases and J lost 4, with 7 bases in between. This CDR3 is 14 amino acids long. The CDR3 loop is CASSLSRGNQPQHF. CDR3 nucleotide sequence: TGTGCCAGCAGTTTATCGAGGGGAAATCAGCCCCAGCATTTT.

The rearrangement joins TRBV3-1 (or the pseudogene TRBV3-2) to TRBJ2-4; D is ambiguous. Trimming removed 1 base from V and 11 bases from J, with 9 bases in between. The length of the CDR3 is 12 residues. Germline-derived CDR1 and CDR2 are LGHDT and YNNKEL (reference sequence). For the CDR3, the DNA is TGTGCCAGCAGCCAAGGCCGGCGTGTTCAGTACTTC. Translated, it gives CASSQGRRVQYF.

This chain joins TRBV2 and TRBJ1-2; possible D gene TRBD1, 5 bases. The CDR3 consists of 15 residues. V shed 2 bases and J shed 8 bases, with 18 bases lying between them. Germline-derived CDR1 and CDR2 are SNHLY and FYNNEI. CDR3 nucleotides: TGTGCCAGCAGTGAAACAAGTGCCAGGGCGAGCGGCTACACCTTC. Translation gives CASSETSARASGYTF.

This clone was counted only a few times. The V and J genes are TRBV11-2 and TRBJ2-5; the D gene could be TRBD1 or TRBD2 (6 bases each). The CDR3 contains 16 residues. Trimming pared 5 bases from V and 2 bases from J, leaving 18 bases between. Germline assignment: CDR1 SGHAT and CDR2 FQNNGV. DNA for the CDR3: TGTGCCAGCAGCCGCATTAGCGGACAGTCACAAGAGACCCAGTACTTC. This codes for CASSRISGQSQETQYF.

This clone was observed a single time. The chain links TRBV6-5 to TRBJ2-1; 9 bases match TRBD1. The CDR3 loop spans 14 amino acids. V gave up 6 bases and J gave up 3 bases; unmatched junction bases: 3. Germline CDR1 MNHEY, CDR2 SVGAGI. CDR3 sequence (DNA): TGTGCCAGCAGGGGGGACAGGGTCTACAATGAGCAGTTCTTC. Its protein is CASRGDRVYNEQFF.

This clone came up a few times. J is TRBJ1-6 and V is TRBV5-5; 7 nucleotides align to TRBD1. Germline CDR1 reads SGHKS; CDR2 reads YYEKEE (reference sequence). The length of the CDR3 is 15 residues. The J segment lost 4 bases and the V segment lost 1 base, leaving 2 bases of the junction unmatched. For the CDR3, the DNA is TGTGCCAGCAGCTTGTGGGGACAGTATAATTCACCCCTCCACTTT. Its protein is CASSLWGQYNSPLHF.

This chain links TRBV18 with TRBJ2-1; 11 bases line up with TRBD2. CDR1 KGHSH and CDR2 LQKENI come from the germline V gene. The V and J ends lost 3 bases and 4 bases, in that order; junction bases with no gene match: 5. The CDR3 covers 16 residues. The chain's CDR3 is CASSPPGTSGYNEQFF. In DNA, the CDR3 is TGTGCCAGCTCACCGCCCGGGACTAGCGGTTACAATGAGCAGTTCTTC.

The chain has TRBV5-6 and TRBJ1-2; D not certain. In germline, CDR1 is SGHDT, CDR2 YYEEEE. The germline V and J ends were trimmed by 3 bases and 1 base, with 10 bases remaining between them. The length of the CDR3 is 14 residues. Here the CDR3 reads CASSYQAINYGYTF. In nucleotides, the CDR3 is TGTGCCAGCAGCTACCAGGCGATTAACTATGGCTACACCTTC.

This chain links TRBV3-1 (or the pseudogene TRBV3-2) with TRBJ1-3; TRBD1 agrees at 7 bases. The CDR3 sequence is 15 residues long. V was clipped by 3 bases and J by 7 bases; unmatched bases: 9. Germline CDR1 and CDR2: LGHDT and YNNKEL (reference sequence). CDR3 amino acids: CASSQVRGSRNTIYF. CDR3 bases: TGTGCCAGCAGCCAGGTCAGGGGGAGCCGGAACACCATATATTTT.

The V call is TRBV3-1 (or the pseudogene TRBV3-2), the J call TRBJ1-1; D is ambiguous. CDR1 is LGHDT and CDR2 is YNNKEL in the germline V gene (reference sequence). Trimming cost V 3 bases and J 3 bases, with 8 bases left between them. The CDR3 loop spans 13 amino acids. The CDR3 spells CASSQVRHTEAFF. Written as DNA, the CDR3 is TGTGCCAGCAGCCAGGTCAGACACACTGAAGCTTTCTTT.

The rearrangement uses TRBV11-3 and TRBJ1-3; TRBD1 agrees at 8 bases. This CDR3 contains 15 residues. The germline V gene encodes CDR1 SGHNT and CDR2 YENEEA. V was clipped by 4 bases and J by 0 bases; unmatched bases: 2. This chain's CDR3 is CASSSGQGSGNTIYF. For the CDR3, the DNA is TGTGCCAGCAGCTCTGGACAGGGCTCTGGAAACACCATATATTTT. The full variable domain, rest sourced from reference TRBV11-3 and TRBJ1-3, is EAGVVQSPRYKIIEKKQPVAFWCNPISGHNTLYWYLQNLGQGPELLIRYENEEAVDDSQLPKDRFSAERLKGVDSTLKIQPAELGDSAVYLCASSSGQGSGNTIYFGEGSWLTVV.

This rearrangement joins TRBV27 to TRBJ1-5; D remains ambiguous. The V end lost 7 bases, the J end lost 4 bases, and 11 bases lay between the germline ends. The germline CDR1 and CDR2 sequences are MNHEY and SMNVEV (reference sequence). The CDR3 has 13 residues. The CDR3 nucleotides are TGTGCCAGCACGGTCGGACCGAATCAGCCCCAGCATTTT. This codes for CASTVGPNQPQHF.

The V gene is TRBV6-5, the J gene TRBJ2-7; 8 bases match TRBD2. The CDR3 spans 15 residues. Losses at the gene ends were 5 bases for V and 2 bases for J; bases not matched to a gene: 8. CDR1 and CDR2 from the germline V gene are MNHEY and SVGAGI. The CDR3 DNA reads TGTGCCAGCAGTCCTGATAGCGGGATTACCTACGAGCAGTACTTC. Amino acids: CASSPDSGITYEQYF.

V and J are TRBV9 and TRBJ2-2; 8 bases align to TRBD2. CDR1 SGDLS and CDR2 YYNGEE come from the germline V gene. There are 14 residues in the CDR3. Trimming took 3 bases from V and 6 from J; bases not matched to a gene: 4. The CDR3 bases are TGTGCCAGCAGCGCCGGACTAGCTTCCGGGGAGCTGTTTTTT. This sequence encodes CASSAGLASGELFF.

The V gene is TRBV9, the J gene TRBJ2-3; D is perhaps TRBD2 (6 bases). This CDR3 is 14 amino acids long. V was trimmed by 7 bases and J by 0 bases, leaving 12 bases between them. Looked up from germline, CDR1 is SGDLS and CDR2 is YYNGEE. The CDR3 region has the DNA TGTGCCAGCTCCGGGGGACCGAGCACAGATACGCAGTATTTT. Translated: CASSGGPSTDTQYF.

CDR3 nucleotide sequence: TGTGCCAGCTCACCTTCAGGGGGCGGGGGCACAGATACGCAGTATTTT. Residues: CASSPSGGGGTDTQYF. The rearrangement uses TRBV18 and TRBJ2-3, with 8 nucleotides matching TRBD1. Germline V gene sequence: CDR1 KGHSH, CDR2 LQKENI. The ends lost 3 bases at V and 1 base at J; junction bases unmatched: 6. CDR3 length: 16 residues.

The CDR3 reads CASSSGQSQYEQYF. CDR3 nucleotide sequence: TGTGCCAGCAGCAGTGGACAGAGCCAATACGAGCAGTACTTC. This chain connects TRBV6-5 to TRBJ2-7, with D possibly matching TRBD1 (6 bases). The V end lost 6 bases, the J end lost 4 bases, and 16 bases lay between the germline ends. This CDR3 comprises 14 residues. The germline CDR1 and CDR2 sequences are MNHEY and SVGAGI.